These 16 T cell receptor beta chains were all obtained from the same sample, sequenced in a study of response to subunit inactivated influenza vaccine. MiXCR, run by TCRdb on the RT-PCR reads, gives a single entry per CDR3 protein. The sample has about 190,000 distinct CDR3 sequences, approximately 14% seen once. The specimen was CD8+ T cells sorted from PBMCs, collected around 5 days after vaccination. These receptors were taken from a man aged 45-60 years who received an inactivated influenza vaccine.

The rearrangement links TRBV10-3 to TRBJ2-3; TRBD2 matches 9 bases. J gave up 0 bases and V 4 bases, and 8 bases lay outside the gene matches. CDR1 is ENHRY and CDR2 is SYGVKD in the germline V gene. The CDR3 length is 17 residues. CDR3 sequence (DNA): TGTGCCATCAGTGCGGGTAGCGGGAGATCAAGCACAGATACGCAGTATTTT. Translating gives CAISAGSGRSSTDTQYF.

This clonotype has a single count. V gene TRBV16 combines with J gene TRBJ1-1; D is undetermined. CDR1 and CDR2 (germline): KGHSY, FQNENV. Deletions cut 3 bases from V and 2 bases from J, with 7 bases between. The CDR3 has 13 amino acids. CDR3 coding DNA: TGTGCCAGCAGCCACAGAAGTAACACTGAAGCTTTCTTT. Protein: CASSHRSNTEAFF. Variable domain in full (rest from reference TRBV16 and TRBJ1-1): GEEVAQTPKHLVRGEGQKAKLYCAPIKGHSYVFWYQQVLKNEFKFLISFQNENVFDETGMPKERFSAKCLPNSPCSLEIQATKLEDSAVYFCASSHRSNTEAFFGQGTRLTVV.

V gene TRBV6-1 combines with J gene TRBJ1-6; TRBD1 matches 7 bases. The J segment lost 7 bases and the V segment lost 4 bases, leaving 7 bases of the junction unmatched. The CDR3 runs to 15 residues. The germline V gene encodes CDR1 MNHNS and CDR2 SASEGT. This CDR3 is CASSASTGYNSPLHF. Here the CDR3 DNA reads TGTGCCAGCAGTGCTTCGACAGGGTACAATTCACCCCTCCACTTT.

V gene TRBV5-6 combines with J gene TRBJ1-2; 7 bases are a match to TRBD1. The trim removed 0 bases at V and 4 bases at J, leaving 3 bases unmatched. The V gene's germline CDR1 is SGHDT and CDR2 YYEEEE. CDR3 length: 14 residues. In DNA form, the CDR3 reads TGTGCCAGCAGCTTGGGGACAGGCCCCTATGGCTACACCTTC. It yields the protein CASSLGTGPYGYTF.

This sequence joins TRBV15 and TRBJ2-5; 9 nucleotides match TRBD1. With 5 bases clipped from V and 3 bases from J, the junction kept 4 bases outside the gene matches. CDR3 length equals 14 residues. Germline V gene lookup returns CDR1 LNHNV and CDR2 YYDKDF (reference sequence). The CDR3 here is CATSAGTGKETQYF. Written as DNA, the CDR3 is TGTGCCACCAGCGCGGGGACAGGGAAAGAGACCCAGTACTTC.

This clonotype was counted many times. This sequence joins TRBV12-3 or TRBV12-4 and TRBJ2-7; D is perhaps TRBD1 (5 bases). V was pared by 3 bases and J by 5 bases, with 11 bases between. The CDR3 has 13 residues. The DNA for the CDR3 is TGTGCCAGCAGTTTGTCCAGGGCCCACGAGCAGTACTTC. Protein: CASSLSRAHEQYF.

The V and J genes are TRBV27 and TRBJ2-7; D uncertain. Germline lookup yields CDR1 MNHEY and CDR2 SMNVEV (reference sequence). The V end was cut by 1 base, the J end by 3 bases, with 7 bases between. The CDR3 totals 13 residues. DNA of the CDR3: TGTGCCAGCAGTTTATGGAAGGGCTACGAGCAGTACTTC. Encoded protein: CASSLWKGYEQYF.

This clonotype appeared a few times. The genes are TRBV20-1 and TRBJ2-4; 11 bases line up with TRBD1. The CDR3 sequence is 14 residues long. Germline V gives CDR1 DFQATT, CDR2 SNEGSKA (reference sequence). Germline trimming cut 6 bases from V and 8 bases from J; bases unmatched to any gene: 9. The CDR3 bases are TGCAGTGCGGTGCAGGGACAGGGGGAATACATTCAGTACTTC. Translating gives CSAVQGQGEYIQYF.

This clonotype was detected a few times. J is TRBJ2-2 and V is TRBV6-2 or TRBV6-3, with D uncertain. Germline V gene lookup returns CDR1 MNHEY and CDR2 SVGEGT. Trimming took 6 bases from V and 1 from J, leaving 0 bases between them. The CDR3 has 11 residues. As DNA, the CDR3 is TGTGCCAGCAGGAACACCGGGGAGCTGTTTTTT. Protein product: CASRNTGELFF.

The V and J genes are TRBV5-1 and TRBJ2-2; D may be TRBD1 (6 bases). This CDR3 is built from 17 residues. Per the germline V gene, CDR1 is SGHRS and CDR2 is YFSETQ. V lost 0 bases and J lost 4, with 16 bases in between. The CDR3 sequence: CASSLEVSDSLTGELFF. In nucleotides, the CDR3 is TGCGCCAGCAGCTTGGAAGTATCGGACAGTCTCACCGGGGAGCTGTTTTTT.

This clonotype was counted a few times. The chain is built from TRBV14 and TRBJ2-3; possible D gene TRBD2, 5 bases. There are 19 residues in the CDR3. In germline, CDR1 is SGHDN, CDR2 FVKESK. V was cut by 2 bases and J by 5 bases, with 26 bases left in between. CDR3 region: CASSQPNLRGPLGRDTQYF. CDR3 DNA: TGTGCCAGCAGCCAACCTAACTTGCGAGGGCCGCTAGGTAGAGATACGCAGTATTTT.

The chain couples TRBV5-1 to TRBJ2-2; no clear D. Trimming took off 2 bases at V and 7 bases at J, with 12 bases between the two ends. The CDR3 totals 14 residues. Germline V gene data show CDR1 as SGHRS and CDR2 as YFSETQ. The chain's CDR3 is CASSFMVGGGELFF. The CDR3 DNA is TGCGCCAGCAGCTTCATGGTAGGCGGCGGGGAGCTGTTTTTT. The full variable domain, its missing parts supplied by reference TRBV5-1 and TRBJ2-2, is KAGVTQTPRYLIKTRGQQVTLSCSPISGHRSVSWYQQTPGQGLQFLFEYFSETQRNKGNFPGRFSGRQFSNSRSEMNVSTLELGDSALYLCASSFMVGGGELFFGEGSRLTVL.

J is TRBJ1-6 and V is TRBV4-1; D gene uncertain. The V gene lost 1 base and the J gene lost 8 bases, with 12 bases spanning the gap. The CDR3 is 15 amino acids. Germline V lookup: CDR1 MGHRA, CDR2 YSYEKL. The CDR3 sequence is CASSQVRIEDSPLHF. The CDR3 DNA reads as TGCGCCAGCAGCCAAGTCAGAATCGAGGATTCACCCCTCCACTTT.

This clonotype was found a few times. The chain couples TRBV5-5 to TRBJ2-7; 8 bases match TRBD1. From germline, CDR1 is SGHKS and CDR2 YYEKEE (reference sequence). V lost 4 bases to trimming and J lost 6 bases; unmatched junction nucleotides: 6. The CDR3 is 13 residues long. The DNA of the CDR3 is TGTGCCAGCAGCATTGGACAGGGAGGCGAGCAGTACTTC. As protein: CASSIGQGGEQYF.

This clonotype was found a few times. This chain links TRBV29-1 with TRBJ2-2; perhaps D is TRBD1 or TRBD2 (5 bases each). Trimming took off 6 bases at V and 1 base at J, with 9 bases between the two ends. The CDR3 totals 13 residues. CDR1 and CDR2 (germline): SQVTM, ANQGSEA. CDR3: CSVGTQNTGELFF. The CDR3 nucleotides are TGCAGCGTCGGGACGCAGAACACCGGGGAGCTGTTTTTT.

The chain has TRBV7-9 and TRBJ1-3, with 8 bases lining up with TRBD1. Losses at the gene ends were 3 bases for V and 2 bases for J; bases not matched to a gene: 18. There are 20 residues in the CDR3. The germline V gene encodes CDR1 SEHNR and CDR2 FQNEAQ (reference sequence). The CDR3 DNA follows: TGTGCCAGCAGCTTCCAGTCTCTGGGACAGGTATTACCCACTGGAAACACCATATATTTT. This sequence encodes CASSFQSLGQVLPTGNTIYF.